These 5 T cell receptor beta chains came from one sample sequenced in a study of cytomegalovirus exposure and HLA in healthy donors. Primers for the PCR totalled 60 Vbeta and 13 Jbeta. Method: immunoSEQ multiplex PCR; TCRdb's copy keeps in-frame clones and lacks some. The sample holds some 120,000 clones, around 77% seen once. Sequencing was performed on PBMCs. Source of these receptors: a young man in good health and CMV-seronegative.

V and J are TRBV19 and TRBJ2-1; a weak D match, TRBD2 (5 bases). Germline assignment: CDR1 LNHDA and CDR2 SQIVND (reference sequence). There are 17 residues in the CDR3. Trimming shortened V by 2 bases and J by 10 bases, and 24 bases separated the two germline ends. The DNA of the CDR3 is TGTGCCAGTAGTATACGGGGTTGGTCGCCCTCGGGCGGGGAGCAGTTCTTC. Amino acids: CASSIRGWSPSGGEQFF.

This chain links TRBV19 with TRBJ1-2, with 7 bases matching TRBD1. The CDR3 totals 12 residues. The germline V gene encodes CDR1 LNHDA and CDR2 SQIVND (reference sequence). J was trimmed by 9 bases and V by 3 bases; bases with no gene match: 4. The CDR3 region has the DNA TGTGCCAGTAGTATCCGCAGGGGGAGCTACACCTTC. It codes for CASSIRRGSYTF.

The chain has TRBV6-1 and TRBJ2-3, with D possibly TRBD1 on 6 matching bases. CDR1 MNHNS and CDR2 SASEGT come from the germline V gene. The CDR3 sequence is 15 residues long. Trimming shortened V by 1 base and J by 2 bases, and 10 bases separated the two germline ends. This chain's CDR3 is CASSEGGQVTDTQYF. For the CDR3, the DNA is TGTGCCAGCAGTGAAGGGGGACAAGTCACAGATACGCAGTATTTT.

This chain uses TRBV10-3 with TRBJ2-1; 7 bases map to TRBD2. V trimming: 6 bases; J trimming: 4 bases; junction bases outside the gene matches: 12. In germline, CDR1 is ENHRY, CDR2 SYGVKD. The CDR3 spans 16 residues. The DNA for the CDR3 is TGTGCCATCAGCCGCGTGTGGGGGGGAGAGTACAATGAGCAGTTCTTC. Its translation: CAISRVWGGEYNEQFF.

The chain recombines TRBV19 with TRBJ2-2; 7 positions match TRBD1. CDR1 and CDR2 (germline): LNHDA, SQIVND (reference sequence). CDR3 length: 15 residues. V was pared by 5 bases and J by 6 bases, with 9 bases of the junction left unmatched. CDR3 in amino acids: CASSLRQGVPGELFF. The CDR3, as DNA: TGTGCCAGTAGTCTCCGACAGGGTGTCCCCGGGGAGCTGTTTTTT.